Only a few counts were recorded for the clone carrying this T cell receptor (beta chain). The antigen is not known. Trimming at V came to 4 bases and at J to 2 bases, leaving 15 bases not matched to a gene. CDR3 length: 19 amino acids. The germline V gene encodes CDR1 LNHDA and CDR2 SQIVND (reference sequence). The source of the sample is a study of T cells in Graves' hyperthyroidism and ophthalmopathy. Study results and limitations: The model foresaw ophthalmopathy a median about 6.5 months prior to onset. In blood, most of the thyroid clonotypes expanded above 0.001 were also present.

TCR beta CDR3 sequences were amplified from RNA transcripts. In the first-round RT-PCR of the TCR CDR3, the HTBI primer set was used. TCRdb re-called the multiplex PCR reads through MiXCR, storing one row per CDR3 protein. The sample has about 360,000 distinct CDR3 sequences, roughly 14% seen once. Uncontrolled infection, other autoimmune disease, pregnancy or lactation disqualified patients from enrolment. Each 10 ml fresh peripheral blood draw supplied the PBMCs. The sample comprised blood. The chain carries TRBV19 and TRBJ1-5; 9 bases line up with TRBD1. The TCR comes from a woman aged 18-29 years with Graves' hyperthyroidism that later progressed to Graves' ophthalmopathy. The CDR3, as DNA: TGTGCCAGTAGTAGACAGGGGGATGAGGTATATCTTGGCAATCAGCCCCAGCATTTT. Its translation: CASSRQGDEVYLGNQPQHF.